This T cell receptor (beta chain) was retrieved from a study of early T cells in non-severe SARS-CoV-2 infection. Turning to the study itself: Whole-blood bulk RNA, unsorted, was sequenced, and chains were unpaired.

This clonotype was counted at least ten times. No antigen is known for it. Attachment of unique molecular identifiers to individual cDNA molecules was performed. MiXCR, run by TCRdb on the 5' RACE reads, gives a single entry per CDR3 protein. The sample holds around 60,000 distinct CDR3 sequences, roughly 13% seen once. Overall study findings and caveats: CD4 and private specificities were missed by VDJdb matching, which favored anti-spike CD8 responses.

The CDR3 is made up of 14 amino acids. The junction had 2 bases not matched to a gene; V was cut back by 3 bases and J by 5 bases. The specimen sequenced was whole blood. The V and J genes are TRBV12-3 or TRBV12-4 and TRBJ2-2; 8 nucleotides match TRBD1. This TCR was recovered from an adult who was a healthcare worker with PCR-confirmed SARS-CoV-2 infection or an uninfected control (not recorded which). This CDR3 reads CASSFQGATGELFF. The DNA of the CDR3 is TGTGCCAGCAGTTTTCAGGGGGCGACCGGGGAGCTGTTTTTT.